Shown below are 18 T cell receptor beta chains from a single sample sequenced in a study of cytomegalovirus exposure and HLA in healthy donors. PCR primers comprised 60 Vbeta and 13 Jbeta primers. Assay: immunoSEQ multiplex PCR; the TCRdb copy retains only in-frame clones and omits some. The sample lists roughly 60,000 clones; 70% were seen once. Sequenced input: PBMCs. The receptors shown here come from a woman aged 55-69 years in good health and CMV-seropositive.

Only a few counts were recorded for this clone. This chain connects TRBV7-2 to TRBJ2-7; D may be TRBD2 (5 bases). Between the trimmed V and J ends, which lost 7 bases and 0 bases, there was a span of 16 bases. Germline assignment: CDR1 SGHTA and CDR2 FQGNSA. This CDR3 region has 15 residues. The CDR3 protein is CASNPVTGSSYEQYF. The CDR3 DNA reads TGTGCCAGCAACCCCGTGACTGGGAGCTCCTACGAGCAGTACTTC.

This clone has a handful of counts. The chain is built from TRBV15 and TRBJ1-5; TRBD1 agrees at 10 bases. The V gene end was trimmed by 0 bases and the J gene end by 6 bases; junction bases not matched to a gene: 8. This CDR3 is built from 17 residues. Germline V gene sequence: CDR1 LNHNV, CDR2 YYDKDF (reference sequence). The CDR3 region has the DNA TGTGCCACCAGCAGAGATTCCCTCGGACAGGGGGTTCAGCCCCAGCATTTT. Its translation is CATSRDSLGQGVQPQHF.

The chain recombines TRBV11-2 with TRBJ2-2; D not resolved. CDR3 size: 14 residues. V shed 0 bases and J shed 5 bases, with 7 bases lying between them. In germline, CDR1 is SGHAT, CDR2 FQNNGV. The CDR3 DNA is TGTGCCAGCAGCTTAGACCCCGGGACCGGGGAGCTGTTTTTT. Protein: CASSLDPGTGELFF.

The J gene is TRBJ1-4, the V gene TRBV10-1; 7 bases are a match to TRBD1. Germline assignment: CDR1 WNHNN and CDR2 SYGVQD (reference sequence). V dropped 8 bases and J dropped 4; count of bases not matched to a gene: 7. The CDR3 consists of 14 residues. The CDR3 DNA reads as TGCGCCAGCCGTTTTGGGACAGTTAATGAAAAACTGTTTTTT. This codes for CASRFGTVNEKLFF.

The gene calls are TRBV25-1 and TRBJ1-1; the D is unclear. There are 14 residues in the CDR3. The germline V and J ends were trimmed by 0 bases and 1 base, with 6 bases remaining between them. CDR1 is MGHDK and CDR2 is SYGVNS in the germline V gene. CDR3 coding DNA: TGTGCCAGCAGTGAATATAGACAGAACACTGAAGCTTTCTTT. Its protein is CASSEYRQNTEAFF.

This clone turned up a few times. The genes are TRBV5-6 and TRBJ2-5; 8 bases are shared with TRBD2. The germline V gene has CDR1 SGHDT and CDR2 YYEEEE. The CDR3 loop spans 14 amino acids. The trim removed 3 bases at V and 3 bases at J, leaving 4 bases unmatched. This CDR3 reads CASSSLAGEETQYF. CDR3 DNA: TGTGCCAGCAGCTCTCTAGCGGGTGAAGAGACCCAGTACTTC.

The CDR3 bases are TGCGCCACGGAGGGGGGACAGATGAACACTGAAGCTTTCTTT. Translation gives CATEGGQMNTEAFF. V and J are TRBV4-1 and TRBJ1-1, with 7 nucleotides matching TRBD1. The CDR3 has 14 residues. Losses at the gene ends were 10 bases for V and 0 bases for J; bases not matched to a gene: 8. Germline CDR1 is MGHRA and CDR2 is YSYEKL.

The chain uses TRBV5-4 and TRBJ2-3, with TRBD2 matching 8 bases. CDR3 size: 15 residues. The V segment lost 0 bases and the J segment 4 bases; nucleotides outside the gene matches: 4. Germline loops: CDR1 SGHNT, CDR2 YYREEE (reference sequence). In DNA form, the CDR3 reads TGTGCCAGCAGCTTGGCCGGGGGGGCCCCAGATACGCAGTATTTT. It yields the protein CASSLAGGAPDTQYF.

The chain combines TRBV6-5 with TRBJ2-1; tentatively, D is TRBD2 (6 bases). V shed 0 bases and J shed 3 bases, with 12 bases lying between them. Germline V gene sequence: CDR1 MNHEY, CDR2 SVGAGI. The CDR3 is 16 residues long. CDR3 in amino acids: CASSYSPGLYYNEQFF. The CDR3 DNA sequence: TGTGCCAGCAGTTACTCGCCCGGACTATACTACAATGAGCAGTTCTTC.

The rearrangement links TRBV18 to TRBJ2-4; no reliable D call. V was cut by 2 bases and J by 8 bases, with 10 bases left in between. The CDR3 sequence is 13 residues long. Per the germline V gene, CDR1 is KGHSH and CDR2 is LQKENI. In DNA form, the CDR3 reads TGTGCCAGCTCACCATCCAGGTTGGACATTCAGTACTTC. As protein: CASSPSRLDIQYF.

CDR3 nucleotide sequence: TGTGCCAGCAGCTTATCGACCGGGGGTGAGCAGTTCTTC. Protein: CASSLSTGGEQFF. The chain recombines TRBV7-2 with TRBJ2-1, with D possibly matching TRBD2 (6 bases). Germline-derived CDR1 and CDR2 are SGHTA and FQGNSA. This CDR3 is built from 13 residues. V lost 2 bases to trimming and J lost 9 bases, with 11 bases between them.

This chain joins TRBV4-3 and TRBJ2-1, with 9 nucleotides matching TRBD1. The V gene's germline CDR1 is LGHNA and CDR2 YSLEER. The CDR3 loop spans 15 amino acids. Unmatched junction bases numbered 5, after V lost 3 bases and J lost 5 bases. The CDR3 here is CASSHRTGEDNEQFF. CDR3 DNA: TGCGCCAGCAGCCACCGGACAGGGGAAGACAATGAGCAGTTCTTC.

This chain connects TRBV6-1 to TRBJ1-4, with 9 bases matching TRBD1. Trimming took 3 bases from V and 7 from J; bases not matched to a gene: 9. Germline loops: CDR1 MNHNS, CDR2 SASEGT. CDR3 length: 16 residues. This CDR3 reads CASSDMTGGSTEKLFF. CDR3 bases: TGTGCCAGCAGTGACATGACAGGGGGTTCGACTGAAAAACTGTTTTTT.

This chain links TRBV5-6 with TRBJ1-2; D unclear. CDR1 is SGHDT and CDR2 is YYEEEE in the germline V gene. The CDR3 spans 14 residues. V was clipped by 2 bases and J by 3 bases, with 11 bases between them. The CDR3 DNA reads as TGTGCCAGCAGCTTTTTTCAGCGAGACTATGGCTACACCTTC. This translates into CASSFFQRDYGYTF.

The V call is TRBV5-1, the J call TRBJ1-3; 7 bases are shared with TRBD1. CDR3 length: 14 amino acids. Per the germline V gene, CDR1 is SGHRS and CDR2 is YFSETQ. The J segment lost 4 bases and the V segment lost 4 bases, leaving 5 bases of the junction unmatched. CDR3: CASSPTGSGNTIYF. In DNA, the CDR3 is TGCGCCAGCAGCCCGACAGGGTCGGGAAACACCATATATTTT.

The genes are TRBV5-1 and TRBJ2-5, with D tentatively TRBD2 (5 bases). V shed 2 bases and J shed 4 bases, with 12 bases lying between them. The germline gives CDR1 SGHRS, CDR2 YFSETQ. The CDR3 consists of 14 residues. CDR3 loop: CASSFSGIGETQYF. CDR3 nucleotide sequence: TGCGCCAGCAGCTTCTCGGGGATAGGAGAGACCCAGTACTTC.

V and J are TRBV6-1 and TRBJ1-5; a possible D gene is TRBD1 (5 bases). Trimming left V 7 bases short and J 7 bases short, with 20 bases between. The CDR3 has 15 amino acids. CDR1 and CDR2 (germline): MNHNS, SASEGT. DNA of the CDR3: TGTGCCAGCAAATACGGGGGGGGAGTTGAGCAGCCCCAGCATTTT. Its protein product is CASKYGGGVEQPQHF.

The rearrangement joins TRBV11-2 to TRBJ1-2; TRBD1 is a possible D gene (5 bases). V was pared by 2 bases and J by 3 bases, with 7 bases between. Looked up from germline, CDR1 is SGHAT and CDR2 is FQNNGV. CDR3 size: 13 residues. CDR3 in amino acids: CASSLIGDYGYTF. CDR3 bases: TGTGCCAGCAGCTTAATAGGGGACTATGGCTACACCTTC.